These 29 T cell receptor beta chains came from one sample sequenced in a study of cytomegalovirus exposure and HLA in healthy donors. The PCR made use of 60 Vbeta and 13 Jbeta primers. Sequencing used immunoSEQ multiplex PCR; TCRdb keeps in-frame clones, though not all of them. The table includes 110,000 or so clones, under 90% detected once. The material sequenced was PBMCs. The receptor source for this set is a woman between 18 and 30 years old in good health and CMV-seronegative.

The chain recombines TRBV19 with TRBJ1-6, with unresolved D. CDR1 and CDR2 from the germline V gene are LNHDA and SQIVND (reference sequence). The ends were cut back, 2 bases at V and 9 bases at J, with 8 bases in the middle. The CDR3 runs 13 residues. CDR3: CASSIKGSSPLHF. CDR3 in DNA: TGTGCCAGTAGTATAAAAGGGAGTTCACCCCTCCACTTT. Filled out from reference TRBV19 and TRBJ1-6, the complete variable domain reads DGGITQSPKYLFRKEGQNVTLSCEQNLNHDAMYWYRQDPGQGLRLIYYSQIVNDFQKGDIAEGYSVSREKKESFPLTVTSAQKNPTAFYLCASSIKGSSPLHFGNGTRLTVT.

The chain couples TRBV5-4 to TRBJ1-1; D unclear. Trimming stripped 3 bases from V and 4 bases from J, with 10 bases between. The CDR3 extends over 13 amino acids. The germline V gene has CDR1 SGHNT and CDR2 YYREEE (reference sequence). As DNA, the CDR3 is TGTGCCAGCAGCTCCCCTTCGGGCACTGAAGCTTTCTTT. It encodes CASSSPSGTEAFF.

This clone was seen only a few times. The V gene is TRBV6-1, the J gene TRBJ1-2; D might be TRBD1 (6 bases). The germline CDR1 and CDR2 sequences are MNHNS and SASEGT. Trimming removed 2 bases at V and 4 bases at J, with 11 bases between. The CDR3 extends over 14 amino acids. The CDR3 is CASSESGGLYGYTF. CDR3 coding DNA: TGTGCCAGCAGTGAAAGCGGGGGGCTCTATGGCTACACCTTC.

CDR3 in amino acids: CASSLRTKDTDTQYF. The CDR3 region has the DNA TGTGCCAGCAGTTTACGGACTAAAGACACAGATACGCAGTATTTT. This chain uses TRBV28 with TRBJ2-3, with D possibly matching TRBD2 (6 bases). The V end lost 2 bases, the J end lost 2 bases, and 11 bases lay between the germline ends. The CDR3 is 15 amino acids. Germline lookup yields CDR1 MDHEN and CDR2 SYDVKM.

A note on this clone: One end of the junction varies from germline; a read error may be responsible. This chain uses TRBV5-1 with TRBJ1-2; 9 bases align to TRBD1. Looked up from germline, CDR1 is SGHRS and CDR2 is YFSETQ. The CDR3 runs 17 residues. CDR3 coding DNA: TGCGCCAGCAGATTGGGTCCGGGACAGGGAGGAGACTATGGCTACACCTTC. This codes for CASRLGPGQGGDYGYTF. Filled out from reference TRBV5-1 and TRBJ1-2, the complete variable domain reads KAGVTQTPRYLIKTRGQQVTLSCSPISGHRSVSWYQQTPGQGLQFLFEYFSETQRNKGNFPGRFSGRQFSNSRSEMNVSTLELGDSALYLCASRLGPGQGGDYGYTFGSGTRLTVV.

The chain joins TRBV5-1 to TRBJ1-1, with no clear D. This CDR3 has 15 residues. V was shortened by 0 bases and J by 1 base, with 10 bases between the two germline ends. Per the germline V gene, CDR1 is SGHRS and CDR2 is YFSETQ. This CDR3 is CASSLGRGRNTEAFF. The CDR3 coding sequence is TGCGCCAGCAGCTTGGGCCGGGGTCGGAACACTGAAGCTTTCTTT. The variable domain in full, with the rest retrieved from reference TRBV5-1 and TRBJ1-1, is KAGVTQTPRYLIKTRGQQVTLSCSPISGHRSVSWYQQTPGQGLQFLFEYFSETQRNKGNFPGRFSGRQFSNSRSEMNVSTLELGDSALYLCASSLGRGRNTEAFFGQGTRLTVV.

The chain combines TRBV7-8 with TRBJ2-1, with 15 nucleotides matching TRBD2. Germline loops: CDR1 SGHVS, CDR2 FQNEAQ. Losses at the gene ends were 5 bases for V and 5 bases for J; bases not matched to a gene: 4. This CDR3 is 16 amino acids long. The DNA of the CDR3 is TGTGCCAGCAGCGCAAGGACTAGCGGGAGGGACAATGAGCAGTTCTTC. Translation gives CASSARTSGRDNEQFF.

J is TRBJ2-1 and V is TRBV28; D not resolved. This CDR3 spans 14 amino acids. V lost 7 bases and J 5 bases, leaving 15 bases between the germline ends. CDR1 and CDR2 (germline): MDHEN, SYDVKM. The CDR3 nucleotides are TGTGCCAGCAAAAATTCTAACGCTGACAATGAGCAGTTCTTC. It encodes CASKNSNADNEQFF. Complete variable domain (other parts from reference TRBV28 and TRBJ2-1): DVKVTQSSRYLVKRTGEKVFLECVQDMDHENMFWYRQDPGLGLRLIYFSYDVKMKEKGDIPEGYSVSREKKERFSLILESASTNQTSMYLCASKNSNADNEQFFGPGTRLTVL.

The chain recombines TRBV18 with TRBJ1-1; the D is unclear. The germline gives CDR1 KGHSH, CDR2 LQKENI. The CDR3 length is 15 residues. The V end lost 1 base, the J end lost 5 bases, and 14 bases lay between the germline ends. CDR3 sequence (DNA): TGTGCCAGCTCACCACTACGTGGCCCGGGAACTGAAGCTTTCTTT. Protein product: CASSPLRGPGTEAFF.

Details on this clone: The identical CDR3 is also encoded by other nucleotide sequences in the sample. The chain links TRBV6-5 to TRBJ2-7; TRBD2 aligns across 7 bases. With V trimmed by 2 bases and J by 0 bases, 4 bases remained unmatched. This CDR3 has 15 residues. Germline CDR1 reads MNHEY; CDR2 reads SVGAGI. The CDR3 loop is CASSYQRGLSYEQYF. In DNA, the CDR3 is TGTGCCAGCAGTTACCAGCGGGGTCTCTCCTACGAGCAGTACTTC.

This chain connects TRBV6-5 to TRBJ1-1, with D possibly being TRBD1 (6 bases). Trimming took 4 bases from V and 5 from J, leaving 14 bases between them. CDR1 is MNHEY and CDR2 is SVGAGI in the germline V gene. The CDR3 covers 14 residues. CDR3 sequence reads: CASSSNRVRTEAFF. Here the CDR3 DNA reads TGTGCCAGCAGTTCAAACAGGGTGAGGACTGAAGCTTTCTTT.

The CDR3 region is CSVDGTGENADTQYF. As DNA, the CDR3 is TGCAGCGTTGACGGGACAGGGGAAAATGCAGATACGCAGTATTTT. The chain has TRBV29-1 and TRBJ2-3; TRBD1 aligns across 10 bases. The V segment lost 3 bases and the J segment 4 bases; nucleotides outside the gene matches: 7. CDR3 size: 15 residues. CDR1 and CDR2 (germline): SQVTM, ANQGSEA.

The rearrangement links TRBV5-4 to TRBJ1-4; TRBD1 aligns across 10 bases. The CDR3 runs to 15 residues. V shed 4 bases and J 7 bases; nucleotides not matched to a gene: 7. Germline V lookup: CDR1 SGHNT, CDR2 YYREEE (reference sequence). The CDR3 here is CASSLTGGRAEKLFF. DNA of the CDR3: TGTGCCAGCAGCCTGACAGGGGGCCGGGCTGAAAAACTGTTTTTT.

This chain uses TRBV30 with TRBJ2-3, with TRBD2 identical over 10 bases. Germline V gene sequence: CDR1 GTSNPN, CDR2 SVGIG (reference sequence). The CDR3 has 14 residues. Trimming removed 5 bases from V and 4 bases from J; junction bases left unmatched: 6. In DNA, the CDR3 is TGTGCCTGGCAGCGGGGGGGCCAGGCAGATACGCAGTATTTT. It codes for CAWQRGGQADTQYF.

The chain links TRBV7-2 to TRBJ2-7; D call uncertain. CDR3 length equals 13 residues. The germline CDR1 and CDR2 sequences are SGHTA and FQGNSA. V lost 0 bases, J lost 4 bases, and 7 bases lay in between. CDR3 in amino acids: CASSLAGRYEQYV. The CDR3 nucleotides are TGTGCCAGCAGCTTAGCAGGCAGGTACGAGCAGTACGTC.

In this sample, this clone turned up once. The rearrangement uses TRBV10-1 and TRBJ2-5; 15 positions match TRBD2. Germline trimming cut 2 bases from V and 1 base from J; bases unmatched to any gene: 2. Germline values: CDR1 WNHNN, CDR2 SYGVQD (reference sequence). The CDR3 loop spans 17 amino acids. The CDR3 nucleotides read TGCGCCAGCAGTGAGGGACTAGCGGGGGGGTCCCAAGAGACCCAGTACTTC. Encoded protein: CASSEGLAGGSQETQYF.

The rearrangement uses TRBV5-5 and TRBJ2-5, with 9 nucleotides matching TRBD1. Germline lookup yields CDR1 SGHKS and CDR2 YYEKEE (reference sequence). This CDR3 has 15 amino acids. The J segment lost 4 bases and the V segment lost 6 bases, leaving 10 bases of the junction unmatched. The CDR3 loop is CASTGDRVKLETQYF. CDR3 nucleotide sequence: TGTGCCAGCACCGGGGACAGGGTCAAGTTAGAGACCCAGTACTTC.

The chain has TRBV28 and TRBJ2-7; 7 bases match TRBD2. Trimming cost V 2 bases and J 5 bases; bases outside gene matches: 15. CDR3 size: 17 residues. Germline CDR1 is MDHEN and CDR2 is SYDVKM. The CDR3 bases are TGTGCCAGCAGTTTAACAGTATCGGGCGGGAGTAGCCACGAGCAGTACTTC. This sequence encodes CASSLTVSGGSSHEQYF.

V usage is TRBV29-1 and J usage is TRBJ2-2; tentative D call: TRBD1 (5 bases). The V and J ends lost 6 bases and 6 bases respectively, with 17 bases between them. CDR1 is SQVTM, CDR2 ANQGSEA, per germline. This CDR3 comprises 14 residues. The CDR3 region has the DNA TGCAGCGTGACTTCAGGGATGGTAGCCGGGGAGCTGTTTTTT. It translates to CSVTSGMVAGELFF.

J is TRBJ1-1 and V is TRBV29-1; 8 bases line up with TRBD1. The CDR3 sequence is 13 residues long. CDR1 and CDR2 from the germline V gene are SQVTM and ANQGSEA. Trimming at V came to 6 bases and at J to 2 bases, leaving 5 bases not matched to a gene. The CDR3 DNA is TGCAGCGTAGAACAGGGGGGAAACACTGAAGCTTTCTTT. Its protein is CSVEQGGNTEAFF.

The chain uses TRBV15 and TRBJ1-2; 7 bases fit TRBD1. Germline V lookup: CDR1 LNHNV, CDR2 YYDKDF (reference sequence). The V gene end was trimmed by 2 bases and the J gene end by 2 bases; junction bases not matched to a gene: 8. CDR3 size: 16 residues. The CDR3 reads CATSRTRTGVNYGYTF. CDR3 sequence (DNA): TGTGCCACCAGCAGAACCCGGACAGGTGTCAACTATGGCTACACCTTC.

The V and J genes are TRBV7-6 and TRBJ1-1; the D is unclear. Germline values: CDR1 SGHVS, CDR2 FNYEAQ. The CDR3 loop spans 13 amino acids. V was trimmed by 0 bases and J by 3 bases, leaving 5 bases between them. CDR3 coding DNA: TGTGCCAGCAGCTTAGCCTCGGACACTGAAGCTTTCTTT. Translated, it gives CASSLASDTEAFF.

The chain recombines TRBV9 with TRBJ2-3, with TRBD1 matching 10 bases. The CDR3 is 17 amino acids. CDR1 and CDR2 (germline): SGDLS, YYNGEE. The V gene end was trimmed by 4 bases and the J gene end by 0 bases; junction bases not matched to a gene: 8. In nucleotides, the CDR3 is TGTGCCAGCAGCTTATGGACAGGGGGGAGAAGCACAGATACGCAGTATTTT. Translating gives CASSLWTGGRSTDTQYF.

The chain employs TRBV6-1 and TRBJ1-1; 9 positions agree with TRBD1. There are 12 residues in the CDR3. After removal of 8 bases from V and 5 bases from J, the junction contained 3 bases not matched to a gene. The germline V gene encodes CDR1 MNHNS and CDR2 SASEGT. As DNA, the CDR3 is TGTGCCAGCGACAGGGGGAGGACTGAAGCTTTCTTT. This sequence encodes CASDRGRTEAFF.

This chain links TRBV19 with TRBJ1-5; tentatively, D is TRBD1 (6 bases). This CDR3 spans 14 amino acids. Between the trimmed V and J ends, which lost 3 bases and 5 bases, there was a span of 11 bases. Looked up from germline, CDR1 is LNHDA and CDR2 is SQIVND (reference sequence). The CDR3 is CASSIRDKDQPQHF. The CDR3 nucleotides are TGTGCCAGTAGTATCCGGGACAAGGATCAGCCCCAGCATTTT.

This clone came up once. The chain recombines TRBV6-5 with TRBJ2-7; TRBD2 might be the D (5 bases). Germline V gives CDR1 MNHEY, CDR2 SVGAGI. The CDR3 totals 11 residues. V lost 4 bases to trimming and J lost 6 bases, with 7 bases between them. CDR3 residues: CASSFAGEQYF. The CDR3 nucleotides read TGTGCCAGCAGTTTCGCGGGCGAGCAGTACTTC.

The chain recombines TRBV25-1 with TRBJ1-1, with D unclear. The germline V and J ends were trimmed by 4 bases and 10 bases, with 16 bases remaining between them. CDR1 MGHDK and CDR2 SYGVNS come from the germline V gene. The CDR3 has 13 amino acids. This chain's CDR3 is CASSGGFSAGAFF. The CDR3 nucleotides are TGTGCCAGCAGTGGAGGGTTTTCGGCAGGAGCTTTCTTT. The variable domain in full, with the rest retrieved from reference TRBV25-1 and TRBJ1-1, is EADIYQTPRYLVIGTGKKITLECSQTMGHDKMYWYQQDPGMELHLIHYSYGVNSTEKGDLSSESTVSRIRTEHFPLTLESARPSHTSQYLCASSGGFSAGAFFGQGTRLTVV.

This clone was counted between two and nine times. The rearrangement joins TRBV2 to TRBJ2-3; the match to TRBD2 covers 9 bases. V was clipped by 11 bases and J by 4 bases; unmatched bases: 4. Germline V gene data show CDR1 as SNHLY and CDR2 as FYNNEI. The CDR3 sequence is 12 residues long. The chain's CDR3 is CAGRGGPDTQYF. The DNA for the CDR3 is TGTGCCGGGCGGGGGGGCCCAGATACGCAGTATTTT. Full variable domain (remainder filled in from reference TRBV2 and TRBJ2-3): EPEVTQTPSHQVTQMGQEVILRCVPISNHLYFYWYRQILGQKVEFLVSFYNNEISEKSEIFDDQFSVERPDGSNFTLKIRSTKLEDSAMYFCAGRGGPDTQYFGPGTRLTVL.

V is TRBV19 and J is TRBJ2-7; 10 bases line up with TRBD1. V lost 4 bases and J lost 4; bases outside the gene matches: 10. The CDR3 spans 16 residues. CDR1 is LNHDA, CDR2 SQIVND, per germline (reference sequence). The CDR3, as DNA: TGTGCCAGTAGTAGCGACAGGGGGCGCGGAAATTACGAGCAGTACTTC. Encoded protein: CASSSDRGRGNYEQYF.